The TCR beta chain under discussion was sequenced for a study of T-cell reconstitution after alpha-beta-depleted transplantation in children. Library preparation (for TCRbeta) was performed with unique molecular identifiers. One entry per CDR3 protein results from TCRdb running MiXCR on the PCR reads. The sample lists approximately 120,000 distinct CDR3 sequences; around 9.8% were seen once. The CDR3 contains 12 residues. The V gene lost 2 bases and the J gene lost 3 bases, with 5 bases spanning the gap. A few counts support this clonotype. The receptor's source is a girl under three years old who had a stem cell transplant for combined immunodeficiency, so the T cells may come from the graft donor. The V call is TRBV12-3 or TRBV12-4, the J call TRBJ2-7, with unresolved D. The sample was PBMCs, mostly from graft donor cells, taken 180 days after TCRalphabeta/CD19-depleted stem cell transplant. DNA of the CDR3: TGTGCCAGCAGTTTAAACCGCTACGAGCAGTACTTC. It is translated as CASSLNRYEQYF.